One and the same sample provided the 9 T cell receptor beta chains below, sequenced in a study of blood T cell repertoires in COVID-19. Measured with immunoSEQ multiplex PCR; TCRdb has only the in-frame clones, and not every one. This sample has 150,000 to 160,000 clones; 83% occur once, and the top ten carry over 10%. Specimen: peripheral blood. The source of these receptors is a woman in her sixties or seventies with COVID-19, enrolled during active disease.

The chain combines TRBV5-5 with TRBJ1-4; D not resolved. The CDR3 consists of 14 residues. Germline V gene data show CDR1 as SGHKS and CDR2 as YYEKEE (reference sequence). V lost 5 bases and J 2 bases, leaving 10 bases between the germline ends. Here the CDR3 DNA reads TGTGCCAGCAGAGGAGTTCTTACTAATGAAAAACTGTTTTTT. Translated, it gives CASRGVLTNEKLFF.

This rearrangement joins TRBV6-5 to TRBJ2-2; possible D gene TRBD2, 6 bases. Germline values: CDR1 MNHEY, CDR2 SVGAGI. The CDR3 is made up of 13 amino acids. The chain's CDR3 is CAEGTEITGELFF. The CDR3 DNA reads as TGTGCAGAAGGGACTGAGATTACCGGGGAGCTGTTTTTT.

The chain combines TRBV18 with TRBJ2-7; 11 nucleotides align to TRBD2. J gave up 2 bases and V 2 bases, and 8 bases lay outside the gene matches. The CDR3 is 17 amino acids. Germline V lookup: CDR1 KGHSH, CDR2 LQKENI. The DNA of the CDR3 is TGTGCCAGCTCACCAGGGGTAGCGGGGGGGCGAGCCTACGAGCAGTACGTC. Its translation: CASSPGVAGGRAYEQYV.

The rearrangement uses TRBV18 and TRBJ2-7; tentative D call: TRBD1 (6 bases). The V end was cut by 8 bases, the J end by 2 bases, with 16 bases between. Germline V lookup: CDR1 KGHSH, CDR2 LQKENI. This CDR3 is built from 14 residues. CDR3 DNA: TGTGCCAGCCAGGGGACAACTATGACCTACGAGCAGTACTTC. The encoded protein is CASQGTTMTYEQYF.

The V call is TRBV9, the J call TRBJ1-3; the match to TRBD1 covers 9 bases. The trim removed 4 bases at V and 4 bases at J, leaving 6 bases unmatched. This CDR3 is built from 15 residues. CDR1 and CDR2 (germline): SGDLS, YYNGEE. The CDR3 DNA sequence: TGTGCCAGCAGCCAATCGGACAGGGGAGGAAACACCATATATTTT. It encodes CASSQSDRGGNTIYF.

The table lists this clone with a count of one. V and J are TRBV24-1 and TRBJ2-1; TRBD1 matches 7 bases. The germline V gene encodes CDR1 KGHDR and CDR2 SFDVKD. V lost 6 bases and J lost 5; bases outside the gene matches: 3. This CDR3 has 13 residues. CDR3 protein: CATSRGGNNEQFF. The CDR3 region has the DNA TGTGCCACCAGTCGAGGGGGCAACAATGAGCAGTTCTTC.

The rearrangement joins TRBV27 to TRBJ1-5; the D gene is possibly TRBD1 (5 bases). CDR3 length: 14 amino acids. V was pared by 2 bases and J by 4 bases, with 9 bases between. From germline, CDR1 is MNHEY and CDR2 SMNVEV (reference sequence). CDR3 bases: TGTGCCAGCAGTTTAAGGGGCCCTAATCAGCCCCAGCATTTT. It is translated as CASSLRGPNQPQHF.

This clone was counted a few times. The V gene is TRBV18, the J gene TRBJ1-6; 7 bases are a match to TRBD1. The germline CDR1 and CDR2 sequences are KGHSH and LQKENI. The CDR3 runs to 14 residues. The V gene end was trimmed by 4 bases and the J gene end by 5 bases; junction bases not matched to a gene: 2. The DNA of the CDR3 is TGTGCCAGCTCACAAGACAGGGATAATTCACCCCTCCACTTT. Its translation is CASSQDRDNSPLHF.

The chain is built from TRBV5-5 and TRBJ1-5; perhaps TRBD1 as D (6 bases). The CDR3 contains 14 residues. The germline CDR1 and CDR2 sequences are SGHKS and YYEKEE (reference sequence). The V gene lost 3 bases and the J gene lost 2 bases, with 9 bases spanning the gap. The CDR3: CASSSGQRNQPQHF. CDR3 coding DNA: TGTGCCAGCAGCTCCGGACAGCGCAATCAGCCCCAGCATTTT.